Each of the 19 T cell receptor beta chains below was sequenced from the same sample in a study of OX40 agonist ivuxolimab in advanced cancers. Receptors were amplified or captured by the immunoSEQ multiplex PCR assay. This immuneACCESS table, as held by TCRdb, lists in-frame sequences with V and J called but not all clones. Of the missing ones, under half trace to an unresolved V gene in checked studies; the others have no known cause. The sample table lists tens of thousands of clones, around 90% of them with a count of one. The ten largest clonotypes hold roughly 0.51% of the sample. The starting material was CD4+ or CD8+ T cells sorted from blood, obtained in a trial of the OX40 agonist ivuxolimab. The receptors were gathered from an adult with an advanced solid tumor such as melanoma, head and neck, liver or kidney cancer.

The chain joins TRBV5-4 to TRBJ2-7; D might be TRBD1 or TRBD2, each matching 6 bases. In germline, CDR1 is SGHNT, CDR2 YYREEE (reference sequence). CDR3 length: 13 amino acids. V was clipped by 4 bases and J by 3 bases, with 11 bases between them. The CDR3 DNA is TGTGCCAGCAGCCGGGGGCCTCGCTACGAGCAGTACTTC. This translates into CASSRGPRYEQYF.

The V and J genes are TRBV6-6 and TRBJ2-2; 7 bases fit TRBD2. The CDR3 loop spans 15 amino acids. With 6 bases clipped from V and 0 bases from J, the junction kept 4 bases outside the gene matches. In germline, CDR1 is MNHNY, CDR2 SVGAGI (reference sequence). Here the CDR3 DNA reads TGTGCCAGCAGAGAGAGCGGGACGAACACCGGGGAGCTGTTTTTT. It encodes CASRESGTNTGELFF.

The J gene is TRBJ2-4, the V gene TRBV27; TRBD1 might be the D (6 bases). The CDR3 is 15 amino acids. The V gene lost 5 bases and the J gene lost 1 base, with 12 bases spanning the gap. Germline V gene data show CDR1 as MNHEY and CDR2 as SMNVEV (reference sequence). The CDR3 sequence: CASSATGSAKNIQYF. DNA of the CDR3: TGTGCCAGCAGTGCGACAGGATCGGCCAAAAACATTCAGTACTTC.

CDR3 loop: CASSVGAGGDTQYF. For the CDR3, the DNA is TGTGCCAGCAGTGTTGGGGCTGGGGGAGATACGCAGTATTTT. V and J are TRBV2 and TRBJ2-3; the D gene could be TRBD1 or TRBD2 (5 bases each). The CDR3 is 14 residues long. The ends were cut back, 4 bases at V and 5 bases at J, with 13 bases in the middle. Per the germline V gene, CDR1 is SNHLY and CDR2 is FYNNEI. The whole variable domain, remainder taken from reference TRBV2 and TRBJ2-3, is EPEVTQTPSHQVTQMGQEVILRCVPISNHLYFYWYRQILGQKVEFLVSFYNNEISEKSEIFDDQFSVERPDGSNFTLKIRSTKLEDSAMYFCASSVGAGGDTQYFGPGTRLTVL.

The chain uses TRBV10-1 and TRBJ2-7, with 14 bases matching TRBD2. The V gene's germline CDR1 is WNHNN and CDR2 SYGVQD (reference sequence). V lost 0 bases to trimming and J lost 7 bases; unmatched junction nucleotides: 11. The CDR3 is made up of 18 amino acids. The CDR3 DNA follows: TGCGCCAGCAGTGAGTCCCCTATGGGACTAGCGGGAGTTGGTGAGCAGTACTTC. Residues: CASSESPMGLAGVGEQYF.

The chain uses TRBV30 and TRBJ2-3; D is perhaps TRBD2 (6 bases). Germline V CDR1 and CDR2: GTSNPN, SVGIG (reference sequence). V lost 1 base, J lost 0 bases, and 14 bases lay in between. The CDR3 has 16 amino acids. Written as DNA, the CDR3 is TGTGCCTGGAGTGGCGGGACTCCTACTAGCACAGATACGCAGTATTTT. This sequence encodes CAWSGGTPTSTDTQYF.

This clone was recorded a few times. The chain employs TRBV28 and TRBJ1-2; D unclear. The CDR3 runs to 13 residues. Germline V gives CDR1 MDHEN, CDR2 SYDVKM. Trimming pared 6 bases from V and 7 bases from J, leaving 15 bases between. The CDR3 DNA reads TGTGCCAGCAGATCCACAAGATTGGGTGGCTACACCTTC. Its protein is CASRSTRLGGYTF.

CDR3 sequence: CAIRDRTSANTGELFF. Here the CDR3 DNA reads TGTGCCATCAGAGACCGGACTAGCGCAAACACCGGGGAGCTGTTTTTT. This chain connects TRBV10-3 to TRBJ2-2, with TRBD2 matching over 9 bases. CDR3 length: 16 amino acids. With 6 bases clipped from V and 2 bases from J, the junction kept 7 bases outside the gene matches. CDR1 ENHRY and CDR2 SYGVKD come from the germline V gene.

CDR3 nucleotides: TGTGCCAGCAGTTTATGGCAGGCGAATGAGCAGTTCTTC. Its protein product is CASSLWQANEQFF. This chain links TRBV27 with TRBJ2-1; unclear D gene. Trimming took off 1 base at V and 7 bases at J, with 8 bases between the two ends. Germline-derived CDR1 and CDR2 are MNHEY and SMNVEV (reference sequence). The CDR3 loop spans 13 amino acids.

This clone was counted between two and nine times. The CDR3 here is CASSEAYHYEQYF. CDR3 DNA: TGTGCCAGCAGTGAGGCCTACCACTACGAGCAGTACTTC. The chain is built from TRBV6-1 and TRBJ2-7; D not certain. V shed 3 bases and J shed 3 bases, with 9 bases lying between them. Germline V gene sequence: CDR1 MNHNS, CDR2 SASEGT. The CDR3 loop spans 13 amino acids.

V and J are TRBV5-1 and TRBJ2-4; D is undetermined. This CDR3 contains 16 residues. V lost 0 bases to trimming and J lost 3 bases, with 13 bases between them. Germline V gene sequence: CDR1 SGHRS, CDR2 YFSETQ. The CDR3 DNA follows: TGCGCCAGCAGCTTGGGATTGGGATTGGGCAAAAACATTCAGTACTTC. Translating it yields CASSLGLGLGKNIQYF.

This clone was observed a single time. The chain recombines TRBV2 with TRBJ1-2; 9 positions match TRBD1. Germline values: CDR1 SNHLY, CDR2 FYNNEI. The CDR3 runs to 14 residues. Trimming at V came to 7 bases and at J to 8 bases, leaving 11 bases not matched to a gene. The CDR3 is CASNSQGAAQGYTF. In DNA, the CDR3 is TGTGCCAGCAACTCACAGGGGGCCGCCCAGGGCTACACCTTC.

V usage is TRBV28 and J usage is TRBJ2-3; 10 bases are a match to TRBD1. The CDR3 contains 17 residues. CDR1 is MDHEN and CDR2 is SYDVKM in the germline V gene. V lost 7 bases and J lost 4; bases outside the gene matches: 14. The CDR3 loop is CASTGTGDPKGADTQYF. The CDR3 DNA sequence: TGTGCCAGCACCGGGACAGGGGACCCTAAGGGAGCAGATACGCAGTATTTT. Variable domain in full (rest from reference TRBV28 and TRBJ2-3): DVKVTQSSRYLVKRTGEKVFLECVQDMDHENMFWYRQDPGLGLRLIYFSYDVKMKEKGDIPEGYSVSREKKERFSLILESASTNQTSMYLCASTGTGDPKGADTQYFGPGTRLTVL.

The chain couples TRBV28 to TRBJ2-5, with TRBD1 identical over 9 bases. The V segment lost 5 bases and the J segment 5 bases; nucleotides outside the gene matches: 9. The CDR3 consists of 15 residues. Germline loops: CDR1 MDHEN, CDR2 SYDVKM. The CDR3 coding sequence is TGTGCCAGCAGTCCTTCTGGACAGGGGTACGAGACCCAGTACTTC. This gives the protein CASSPSGQGYETQYF.

The V call is TRBV14, the J call TRBJ2-2, with 11 bases lining up with TRBD2. Per germline, CDR1 SGHDN and CDR2 FVKESK. Germline trimming cut 4 bases from V and 8 bases from J; bases unmatched to any gene: 3. This CDR3 has 14 residues. The DNA of the CDR3 is TGTGCCAGCAGCCTACTAGCGGGAGTTGGGGAGCTGTTTTTT. The encoded protein is CASSLLAGVGELFF.

About this clone itself: A junction end diverges from the germline sequence, so it may reflect a read error. V and J are TRBV7-7 and TRBJ2-7, with D unclear. The CDR3 has 14 residues. CDR1 and CDR2 from the germline V gene are SSHAT and FNYEAQ (reference sequence). The CDR3 DNA reads TGTGCTAGCAGCCCAGACACCGTTTCCTACGAGCAGTACTTC. It encodes CASSPDTVSYEQYF.

The genes are TRBV5-1 and TRBJ2-3; 8 nucleotides line up with TRBD2. With 3 bases clipped from V and 0 bases from J, the junction kept 6 bases outside the gene matches. The CDR3 spans 16 residues. In germline, CDR1 is SGHRS, CDR2 YFSETQ. The CDR3 protein is CASSSGLAQSTDTQYF. CDR3 nucleotides: TGCGCCAGCAGCTCCGGACTAGCACAGAGCACAGATACGCAGTATTTT.

The chain has TRBV6-1 and TRBJ2-6, with D tentatively TRBD2 (5 bases). Trimming took 6 bases from V and 2 from J, leaving 11 bases between them. The CDR3 runs 15 residues. In germline, CDR1 is MNHNS, CDR2 SASEGT. This CDR3 reads CASRGAEAGANVLTF. Written as DNA, the CDR3 is TGTGCCAGCAGGGGAGCAGAGGCTGGGGCCAACGTCCTGACTTTC.

The genes are TRBV5-4 and TRBJ2-3, with D perhaps TRBD1 (6 bases). The germline V gene has CDR1 SGHNT and CDR2 YYREEE (reference sequence). Trimming removed 0 bases at V and 0 bases at J, with 17 bases between. The CDR3 is made up of 18 amino acids. The CDR3 spells CASSLAPGTLPSTDTQYF. The CDR3 DNA is TGTGCCAGCAGCTTGGCACCAGGGACACTTCCTAGCACAGATACGCAGTATTTT.